A selection of T cell receptor beta chains follows, all from one sample in a study of blood T cell repertoires in COVID-19. Using immunoSEQ multiplex PCR, the repertoire was profiled, and TCRdb retains in-frame clones only, with some absent. The repertoire holds approximately 170,000 clones, with approximately 88% as singletons. The sequenced sample was PBMCs or T cells enriched from blood (not recorded which). These receptors were taken from a woman aged 18-29 years who had recovered from COVID-19. CDR3s leave out the opening cysteine and the closing phenylalanine or tryptophan. Rows may omit the clone size; those that give it use once, few, many or a size class.

12 | TRBJ2-1 | . | TRBV19 | ASSIPAQKDEQF
10 | TRBJ1-2 | . | TRBV13 | ASSLDDRGYT
10 | TRBJ1-3 | . | TRBV2 | ASSVSGNTIY
12 | TRBJ1-5 | . | TRBV27 | ASSLDRANQPQH
14 | TRBJ1-5 | . | TRBV2 | ASKGQGYSGNQPQH
9 | TRBJ2-7 | . | TRBV20-1 | SAQGEYEQY
13 | TRBJ2-5 | . | TRBV3-1/TRBV3-2 | ASSQGTSRAETQY
11 | TRBJ1-1 | . | TRBV2 | ASSQGLGPEAF
13 | TRBJ2-1 | . | TRBV2 | ASSRLAGLSNEQF
16 | TRBJ1-5 | few | TRBV6-2/TRBV6-3 | ASSPGTAIIPTNQPQH
14 | TRBJ1-1 | few | TRBV6-5 | ASSYSGTRGGREAF
12 | TRBJ2-1 | . | TRBV7-3 | ASSSGLAGVVQF
11 | TRBJ1-1 | . | TRBV6-8 | ASSVGRGTEAF
11 | TRBJ2-7 | . | TRBV27 | ASSLGQHYEQY
12 | TRBJ1-2 | . | TRBV2 | ASSIQGGNYGYT
12 | TRBJ1-1 | . | TRBV27 | ASKQTGMNTEAF
12 | TRBJ2-7 | . | TRBV11-2 | ASRTHRGSYEQY
11 | TRBJ1-2 | . | TRBV30 | ALIGDISYGYT